This T cell receptor beta chain was found in a study of beta chain features in type 1 diabetes. Trimming took 9 bases from V and 4 from J, leaving 12 bases between them. Germline values: CDR1 LNHDA, CDR2 SQIVND (reference sequence). This CDR3 region has 12 residues. The sequenced template was cDNA made from the entire isolated RNA. Assay: immunoSEQ multiplex PCR; the TCRdb copy retains only in-frame clones and omits some. This table holds fewer than 300,000 clones, roughly 22% found once. Findings and caveats of the study: Patients' naive, central memory and Treg TCRB repertoires seemed closer to one another than those of healthy donors. Amplification by PCR could prefer shorter templates, with the same effect in patients and controls. TCRB CDR3s from Type 1 diabetes patients were moderately but significantly shorter in all four CD4+ subsets.

This clone was seen a handful of times. Its antigen is undetermined. The specimen sequenced was naive CD4+ T cells from blood. The clonotype comes from a woman aged 40 to 50 with type 1 diabetes. The chain links TRBV19 to TRBJ2-5, with TRBD1 as a possible D gene (5 bases). CDR3 sequence (DNA): TGTGCCAGCCGAGCCAGGGCAGAGACCCAGTACTTC. As protein: CASRARAETQYF.